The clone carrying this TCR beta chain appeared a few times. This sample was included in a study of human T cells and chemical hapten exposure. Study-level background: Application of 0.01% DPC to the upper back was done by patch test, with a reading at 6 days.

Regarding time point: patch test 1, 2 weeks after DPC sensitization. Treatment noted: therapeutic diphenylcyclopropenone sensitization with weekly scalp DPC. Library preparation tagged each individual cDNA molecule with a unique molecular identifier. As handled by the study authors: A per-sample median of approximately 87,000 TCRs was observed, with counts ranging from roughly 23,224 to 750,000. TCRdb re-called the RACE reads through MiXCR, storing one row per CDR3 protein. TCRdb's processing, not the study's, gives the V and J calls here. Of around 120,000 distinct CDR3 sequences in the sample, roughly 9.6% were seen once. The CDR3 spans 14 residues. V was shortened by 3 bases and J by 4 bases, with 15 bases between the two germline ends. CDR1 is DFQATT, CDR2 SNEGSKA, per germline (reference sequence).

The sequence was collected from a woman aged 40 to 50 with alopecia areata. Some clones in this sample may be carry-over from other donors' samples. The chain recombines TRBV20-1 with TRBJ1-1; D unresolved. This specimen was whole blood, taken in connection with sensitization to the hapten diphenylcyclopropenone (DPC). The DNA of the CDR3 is TGCAGTGCTAGCGGCGGCAGACACACCACTGAAGCTTTCTTT. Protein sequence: CSASGGRHTTEAFF.